Listed below are T cell receptor beta chains from one sample, sequenced in a study of T-cell memory formation after mild COVID-19. Each CDR3 protein is one row after TCRdb ran MiXCR on the 5' RACE reads. The sample contains 380,000 or so distinct CDR3 sequences, approximately 15% of which appear only once. The sample comprised PBMCs or a T cell subset sorted from them (not recorded which). Every receptor here comes from a man aged 18 to 30 who had mild COVID-19 (a few samples of this study predate the infection). Cell type and time point are not known. CDR3s include the opening cysteine and the closing phenylalanine or tryptophan. Each record gives: D gene, J gene, V gene, clone size, CDR3 DNA, CDR3 protein. The D gene is left open where the match is weak. Size tells how often a clone was seen (once, few, many) or the class of an expanded clone, and some rows leave it out.

d_call: TRBD2
j_call: TRBJ2-3
v_call: TRBV6-6
clone_size: few
cdr3_nt: TGTGCCAGCAGCCAGCCGGGGGGGGTCACAGATACGCAGTATTTT
cdr3_aa: CASSQPGGVTDTQYF

d_call: NA
j_call: TRBJ2-3
v_call: TRBV28
clone_size: NA
cdr3_nt: TGTGCCAGCAGTTCCACGGGGACCCATAGCACAGATACGCAGTATTTT
cdr3_aa: CASSSTGTHSTDTQYF

d_call: NA
j_call: TRBJ1-5
v_call: TRBV21-1
clone_size: NA
cdr3_nt: TGTGCCAGCAGCAGGGGACCCAATCAGCCCCAGCATTTT
cdr3_aa: CASSRGPNQPQHF

d_call: NA
j_call: TRBJ1-1
v_call: TRBV5-1
clone_size: many
cdr3_nt: TGCGCCAGCAGCCCAGGGCTGGACACTGAAGCTTTCTTT
cdr3_aa: CASSPGLDTEAFF

d_call: NA
j_call: TRBJ1-6
v_call: TRBV18
clone_size: NA
cdr3_nt: TGTGCCAGCTCACCAATCCGAAGCTCCTATAATTCACCCCTCCACTTT
cdr3_aa: CASSPIRSSYNSPLHF

d_call: NA
j_call: TRBJ2-3
v_call: TRBV4-3
clone_size: many
cdr3_nt: TGCGCCAGCAGCTACCGGGACTTTAGCACAGATACGCAGTATTTT
cdr3_aa: CASSYRDFSTDTQYF

d_call: TRBD2
j_call: TRBJ2-5
v_call: TRBV4-3
clone_size: few
cdr3_nt: TGCGCCAGCAGCCAAGACCCGACTAGCCTGTGGGAGACCCAGTACTTC
cdr3_aa: CASSQDPTSLWETQYF

d_call: NA
j_call: TRBJ2-2
v_call: TRBV6-2/TRBV6-3
clone_size: NA
cdr3_nt: TGTGCCAGCAGTTACCGGGGGCTTGGCACCGGGGAGCTGTTTTTT
cdr3_aa: CASSYRGLGTGELFF

d_call: TRBD2
j_call: TRBJ2-1
v_call: TRBV4-2
clone_size: NA
cdr3_nt: TGTGCCAGCAGCCAAGGAGGCGGGGGGGCCGGAGATGAGCAGTTCTTC
cdr3_aa: CASSQGGGGAGDEQFF

d_call: TRBD2
j_call: TRBJ2-5
v_call: TRBV15
clone_size: few
cdr3_nt: TGTGCCACCAGCAGAGAATGGTACCGGCGGGGGGAGGATGAGACCCAGTACTTC
cdr3_aa: CATSREWYRRGEDETQYF

d_call: NA
j_call: TRBJ2-1
v_call: TRBV24-1
clone_size: NA
cdr3_nt: TGTGCCACCAGTGTCCTAGCCAATGAGCAGTTCTTC
cdr3_aa: CATSVLANEQFF

d_call: NA
j_call: TRBJ1-5
v_call: TRBV6-5
clone_size: NA
cdr3_nt: TGTGCCAGCAGACGGGGGGGCTTAGGCAATCAGCCCCAGCATTTT
cdr3_aa: CASRRGGLGNQPQHF

d_call: TRBD1
j_call: TRBJ1-1
v_call: TRBV2
clone_size: NA
cdr3_nt: TGTGCCAGCAGAGACGAGACAGGGAGAAACACTGAAGCTTTCTTT
cdr3_aa: CASRDETGRNTEAFF

d_call: NA
j_call: TRBJ2-7
v_call: TRBV20-1
clone_size: once
cdr3_nt: TGCAGTGCCCCCTTAGGGACCCTGGGCAGAGTGTACGAGCAGTACTTC
cdr3_aa: CSAPLGTLGRVYEQYF

d_call: NA
j_call: TRBJ1-6
v_call: TRBV9
clone_size: many
cdr3_nt: TGTGCCAGCTTCATAAGGGGGTCACCCCTCCACTTT
cdr3_aa: CASFIRGSPLHF

d_call: TRBD2
j_call: TRBJ2-1
v_call: TRBV2
clone_size: few
cdr3_nt: TGTGCCAGCAGTGCCGGCACGATCGATGGGACTAGGGACAATGAGCAGTTCTTC
cdr3_aa: CASSAGTIDGTRDNEQFF

d_call: TRBD2
j_call: TRBJ2-3
v_call: TRBV28
clone_size: NA
cdr3_nt: TGTGCCAGCAGTCCCCGGACTAGAACTCGCACAGATACGCAGTATTTT
cdr3_aa: CASSPRTRTRTDTQYF

d_call: TRBD1
j_call: TRBJ2-1
v_call: TRBV27
clone_size: NA
cdr3_nt: TGTGCCAGCAGTTTTAGGGACAGGGTCAACAATGAGCAGTTCTTC
cdr3_aa: CASSFRDRVNNEQFF

d_call: NA
j_call: TRBJ2-1
v_call: TRBV6-5
clone_size: few
cdr3_nt: TGTGCCAGCAGTCCCTGGCGAGGTGAGCAGTTCTTC
cdr3_aa: CASSPWRGEQFF

d_call: NA
j_call: TRBJ2-3
v_call: TRBV28
clone_size: NA
cdr3_nt: TGTGCCAGCAGTCCTTCCGAAGGGGAGGGCACAGATACGCAGTATTTT
cdr3_aa: CASSPSEGEGTDTQYF

d_call: TRBD1
j_call: TRBJ1-6
v_call: TRBV5-5
clone_size: NA
cdr3_nt: TGTGCCAGCAGCTCCAGGGGGGGGAATTCACCCCTCCACTTT
cdr3_aa: CASSSRGGNSPLHF

d_call: TRBD2
j_call: TRBJ2-4
v_call: TRBV4-2
clone_size: many
cdr3_nt: TGTGCCAGCAGCCCGGGGACTAGTGGAATAATATACTTC
cdr3_aa: CASSPGTSGIIYF

d_call: NA
j_call: TRBJ1-2
v_call: TRBV20-1
clone_size: few
cdr3_nt: TGCAGTGCTAGGCGCGGGGCTAACTATGGCTACACCTTC
cdr3_aa: CSARRGANYGYTF